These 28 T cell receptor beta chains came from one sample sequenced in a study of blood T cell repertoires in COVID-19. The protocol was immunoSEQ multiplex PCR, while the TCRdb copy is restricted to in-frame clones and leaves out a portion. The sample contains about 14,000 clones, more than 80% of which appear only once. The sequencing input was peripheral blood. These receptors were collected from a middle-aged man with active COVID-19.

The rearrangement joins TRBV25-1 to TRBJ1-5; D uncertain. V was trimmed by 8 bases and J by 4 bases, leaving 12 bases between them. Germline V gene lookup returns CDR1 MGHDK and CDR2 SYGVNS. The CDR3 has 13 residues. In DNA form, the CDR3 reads TGTGCCAGCGAGGACGGGATTAATCAGCCCCAGCATTTT. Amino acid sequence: CASEDGINQPQHF.

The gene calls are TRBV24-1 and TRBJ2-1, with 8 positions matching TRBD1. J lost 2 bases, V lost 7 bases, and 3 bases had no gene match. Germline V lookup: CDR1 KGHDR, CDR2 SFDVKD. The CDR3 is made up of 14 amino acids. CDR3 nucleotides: TGTGCCACCAGGGGGACAGGAGCCTACAATGAGCAGTTCTTC. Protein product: CATRGTGAYNEQFF.

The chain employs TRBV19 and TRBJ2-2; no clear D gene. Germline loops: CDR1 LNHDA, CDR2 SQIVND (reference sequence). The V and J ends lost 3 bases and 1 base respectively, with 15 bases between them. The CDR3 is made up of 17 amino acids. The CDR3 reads CASSIPSESWNTGELFF. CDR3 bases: TGTGCCAGTAGTATCCCCAGTGAATCCTGGAACACCGGGGAGCTGTTTTTT.

In DNA, the CDR3 is TGTGCCAGTAGTCTCGGGAACAGGGGGCGAGAGACCCAGTACTTC. Protein sequence: CASSLGNRGRETQYF. The rearrangement uses TRBV19 and TRBJ2-5; 9 bases are shared with TRBD1. V lost 5 bases, J lost 4 bases, and 8 bases stayed unmatched. Germline CDR1 is LNHDA and CDR2 is SQIVND (reference sequence). CDR3 length: 15 residues.

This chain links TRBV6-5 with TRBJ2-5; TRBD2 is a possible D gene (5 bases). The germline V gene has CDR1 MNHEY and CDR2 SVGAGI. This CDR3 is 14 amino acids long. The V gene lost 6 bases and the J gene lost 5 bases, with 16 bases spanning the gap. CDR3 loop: CASSPARERETQYF. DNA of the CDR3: TGTGCCAGCAGCCCCGCGAGGGAGAGGGAGACCCAGTACTTC.

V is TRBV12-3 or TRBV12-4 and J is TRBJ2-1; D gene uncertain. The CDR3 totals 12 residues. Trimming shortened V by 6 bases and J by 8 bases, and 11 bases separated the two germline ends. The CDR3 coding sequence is TGTGCCAGCAGCCCGCTTAGAGATGAGCAGTTCTTC. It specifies CASSPLRDEQFF.

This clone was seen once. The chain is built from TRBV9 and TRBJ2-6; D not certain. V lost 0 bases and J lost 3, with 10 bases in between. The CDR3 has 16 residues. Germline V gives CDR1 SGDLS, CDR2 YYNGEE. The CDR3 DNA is TGTGCCAGCAGCGTAGGTAGGCAGGTTGGGGCCAACGTCCTGACTTTC. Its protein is CASSVGRQVGANVLTF.

This CDR3 reads CASSNPGDAYEQYF. In nucleotides, the CDR3 is TGTGCCAGCAGTAATCCGGGGGATGCCTACGAGCAGTACTTC. The chain links TRBV28 to TRBJ2-7, with a possible D match to TRBD2 (6 bases). The CDR3 is 14 amino acids. Between the trimmed V and J ends, which lost 5 bases and 2 bases, there was a span of 13 bases. CDR1 is MDHEN and CDR2 is SYDVKM in the germline V gene.

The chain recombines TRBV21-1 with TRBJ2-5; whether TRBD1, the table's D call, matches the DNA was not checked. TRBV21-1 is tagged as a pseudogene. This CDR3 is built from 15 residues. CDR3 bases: TGTGCCAGCGGAGCCCACAGGGGGCGACGGGAGACCCAGTACTTC. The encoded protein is CASGAHRGRRETQYF.

The CDR3 spells CASSQEGGAGYGYTF. In nucleotides, the CDR3 is TGCGCCAGCAGCCAAGAAGGGGGCGCCGGCTATGGCTACACCTTC. The chain has TRBV4-3 and TRBJ1-2; 7 positions match TRBD1. The CDR3 is 15 amino acids. The ends lost 0 bases at V and 4 bases at J; junction bases unmatched: 5. From germline, CDR1 is LGHNA and CDR2 YSLEER.

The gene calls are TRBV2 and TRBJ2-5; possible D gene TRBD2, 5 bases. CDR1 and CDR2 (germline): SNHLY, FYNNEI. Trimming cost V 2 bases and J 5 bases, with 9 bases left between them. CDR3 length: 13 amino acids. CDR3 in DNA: TGTGCCAGCAGTGAAAGGAGGAGTGAGACCCAGTACTTC. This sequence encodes CASSERRSETQYF.

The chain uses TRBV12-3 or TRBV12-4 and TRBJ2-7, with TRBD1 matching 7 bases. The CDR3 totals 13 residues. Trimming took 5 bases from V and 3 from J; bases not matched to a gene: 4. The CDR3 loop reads CASSTGTDYEQYF. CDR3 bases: TGTGCCAGCAGTACCGGGACAGACTACGAGCAGTACTTC.

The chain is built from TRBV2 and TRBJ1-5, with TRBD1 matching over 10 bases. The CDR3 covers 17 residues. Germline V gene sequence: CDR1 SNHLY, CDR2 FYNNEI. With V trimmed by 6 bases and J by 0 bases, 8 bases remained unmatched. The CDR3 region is CASRADRGFRSNQPQHF. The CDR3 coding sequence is TGTGCCAGCAGAGCGGACAGGGGGTTTCGTAGCAATCAGCCCCAGCATTTT.

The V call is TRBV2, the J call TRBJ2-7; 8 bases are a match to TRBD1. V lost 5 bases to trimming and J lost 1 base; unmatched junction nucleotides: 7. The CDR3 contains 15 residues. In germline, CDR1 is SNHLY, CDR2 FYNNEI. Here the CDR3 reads CASSIDRGGSYEQYF. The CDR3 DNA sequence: TGTGCCAGCAGTATCGACAGGGGAGGTTCCTACGAGCAGTACTTC.

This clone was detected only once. CDR3 in DNA: TGTGCCAGAAGCTCAGTCATAGGGGGGGGGACAGATACGCAGTATTTT. This sequence encodes CARSSVIGGGTDTQYF. The rearrangement joins TRBV5-3 to TRBJ2-3; maybe TRBD2 (7 bases). TRBV5-3 carries the ORF label, with uncertain function. The CDR3 extends over 16 amino acids. V lost 3 bases, J lost 3 bases, and 17 bases lay in between.

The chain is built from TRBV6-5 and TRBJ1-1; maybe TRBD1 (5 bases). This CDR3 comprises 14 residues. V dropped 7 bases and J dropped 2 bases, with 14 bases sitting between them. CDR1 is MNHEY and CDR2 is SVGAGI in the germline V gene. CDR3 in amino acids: CASTPRRGNTEAFF. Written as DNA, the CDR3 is TGTGCCAGCACCCCACGGAGGGGAAACACTGAAGCTTTCTTT.

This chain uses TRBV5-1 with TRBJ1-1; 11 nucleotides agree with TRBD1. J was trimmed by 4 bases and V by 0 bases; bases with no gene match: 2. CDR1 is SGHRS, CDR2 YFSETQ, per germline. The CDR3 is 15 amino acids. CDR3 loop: CASSLDGTGGTEAFF. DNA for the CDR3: TGCGCCAGCAGCTTGGATGGGACAGGGGGCACTGAAGCTTTCTTT.

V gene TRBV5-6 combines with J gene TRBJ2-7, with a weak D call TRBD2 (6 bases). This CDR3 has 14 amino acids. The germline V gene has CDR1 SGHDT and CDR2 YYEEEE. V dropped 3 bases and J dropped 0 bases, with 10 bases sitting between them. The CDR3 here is CASSSGLNSYEQYF. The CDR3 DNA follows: TGTGCCAGCAGCTCGGGACTGAACTCCTACGAGCAGTACTTC.

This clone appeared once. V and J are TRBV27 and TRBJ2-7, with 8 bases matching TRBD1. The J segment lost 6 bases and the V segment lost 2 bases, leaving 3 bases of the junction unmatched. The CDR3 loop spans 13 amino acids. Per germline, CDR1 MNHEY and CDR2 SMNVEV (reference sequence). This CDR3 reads CASSLRTGTEQYF. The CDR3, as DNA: TGTGCCAGCAGTTTAAGGACAGGGACCGAGCAGTACTTC.

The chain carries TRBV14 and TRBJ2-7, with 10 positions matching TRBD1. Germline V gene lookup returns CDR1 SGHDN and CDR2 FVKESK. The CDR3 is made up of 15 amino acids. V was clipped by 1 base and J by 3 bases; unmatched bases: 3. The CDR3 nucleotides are TGTGCCAGCAGCCAAGGACAGGGGGCGTTCTACGAGCAGTACTTC. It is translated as CASSQGQGAFYEQYF.

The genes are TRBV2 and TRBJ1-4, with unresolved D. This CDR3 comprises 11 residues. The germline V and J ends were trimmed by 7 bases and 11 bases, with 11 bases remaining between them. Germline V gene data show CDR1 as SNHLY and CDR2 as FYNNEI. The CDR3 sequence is CASKTREKLFF. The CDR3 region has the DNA TGTGCCAGCAAAACCCGGGAGAAACTGTTTTTT. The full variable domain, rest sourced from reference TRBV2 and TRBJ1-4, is EPEVTQTPSHQVTQMGQEVILRCVPISNHLYFYWYRQILGQKVEFLVSFYNNEISEKSEIFDDQFSVERPDGSNFTLKIRSTKLEDSAMYFCASKTREKLFFGSGTQLSVL.

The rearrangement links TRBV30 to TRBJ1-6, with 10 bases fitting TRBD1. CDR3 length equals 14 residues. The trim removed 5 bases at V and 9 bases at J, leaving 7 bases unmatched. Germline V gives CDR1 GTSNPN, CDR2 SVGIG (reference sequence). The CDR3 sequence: CAWDPGQGFSPLHF. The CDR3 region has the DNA TGTGCCTGGGACCCGGGACAGGGGTTTTCACCCCTCCACTTT.

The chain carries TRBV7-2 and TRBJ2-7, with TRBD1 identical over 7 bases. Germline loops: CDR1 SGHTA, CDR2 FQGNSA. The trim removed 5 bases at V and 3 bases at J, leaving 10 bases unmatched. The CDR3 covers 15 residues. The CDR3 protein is CASSPSTGTYYEQYF. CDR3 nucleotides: TGTGCCAGCAGCCCTTCGACAGGGACCTACTACGAGCAGTACTTC.

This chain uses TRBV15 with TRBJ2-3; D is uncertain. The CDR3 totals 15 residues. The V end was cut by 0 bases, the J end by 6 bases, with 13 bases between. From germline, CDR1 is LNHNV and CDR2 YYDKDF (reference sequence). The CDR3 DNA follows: TGTGCCACCAGCAGAGATCTGAGGAAAGGCGATACGCAGTATTTT. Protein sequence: CATSRDLRKGDTQYF.

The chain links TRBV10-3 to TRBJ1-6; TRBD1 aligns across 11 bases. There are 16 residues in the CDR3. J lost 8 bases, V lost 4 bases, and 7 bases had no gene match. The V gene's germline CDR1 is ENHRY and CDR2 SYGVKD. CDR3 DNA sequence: TGTGCCATCAGTGTAGAGGACAGGGGGCTCGATTCACCCCTCCACTTT. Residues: CAISVEDRGLDSPLHF.

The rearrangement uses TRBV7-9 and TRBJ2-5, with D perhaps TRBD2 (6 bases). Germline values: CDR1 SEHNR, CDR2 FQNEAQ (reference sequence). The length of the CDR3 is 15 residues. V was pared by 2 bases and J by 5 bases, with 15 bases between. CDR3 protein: CASSLRSPGVETQYF. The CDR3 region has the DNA TGTGCCAGCAGCTTACGTTCGCCGGGAGTGGAGACCCAGTACTTC. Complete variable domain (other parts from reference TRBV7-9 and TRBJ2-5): DTGVSQNPRHKITKRGQNVTFRCDPISEHNRLYWYRQTLGQGPEFLTYFQNEAQLEKSRLLSDRFSAERPKGSFSTLEIQRTEQGDSAMYLCASSLRSPGVETQYFGPGTRLLVL.

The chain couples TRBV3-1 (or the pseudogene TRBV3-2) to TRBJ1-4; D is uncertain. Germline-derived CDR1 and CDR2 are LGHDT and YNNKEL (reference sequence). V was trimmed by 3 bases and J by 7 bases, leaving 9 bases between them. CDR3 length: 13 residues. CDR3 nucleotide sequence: TGTGCCAGCAGCCAGGGCGTTGCTGAAAAACTGTTTTTT. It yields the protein CASSQGVAEKLFF.

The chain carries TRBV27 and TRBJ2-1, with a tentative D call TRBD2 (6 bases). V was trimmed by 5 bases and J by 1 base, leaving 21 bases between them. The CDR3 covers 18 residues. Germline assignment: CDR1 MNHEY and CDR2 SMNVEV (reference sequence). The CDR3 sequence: CASSPWLWGEVSYNEQFF. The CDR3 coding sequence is TGTGCCAGCAGTCCGTGGCTGTGGGGGGAAGTATCCTACAATGAGCAGTTCTTC.